Each of the 30 T cell receptor beta chains below was sequenced from the same sample in a study of T cell responses to AZD1222 COVID-19 vaccine. The data were produced by immunoSEQ multiplex PCR, yet TCRdb's version contains in-frame clones alone and is incomplete. The top ten clones hold approximately 1.5% of a sample with around 84,000 clones, roughly 85% of them seen once. Sequenced here: peripheral blood, sampled on day 0 of AZD1222 vaccination. The receptors stem from an adult in good health.

This clone was observed a few times. This chain uses TRBV9 with TRBJ2-2, with D uncertain. Trimming removed 0 bases at V and 2 bases at J, with 8 bases between. Germline V gene lookup returns CDR1 SGDLS and CDR2 YYNGEE. The CDR3 has 15 amino acids. In DNA, the CDR3 is TGTGCCAGCAGCGTAGAGGACCTTAACACCGGGGAGCTGTTTTTT. Protein sequence: CASSVEDLNTGELFF.

DNA for the CDR3: TGTGCCAGCAGTTCACCGGGACTAGCGGGCTACGAGCAGTACTTC. Its protein is CASSSPGLAGYEQYF. This sequence joins TRBV27 and TRBJ2-7; 12 positions match TRBD2. Germline V gene data show CDR1 as MNHEY and CDR2 as SMNVEV (reference sequence). The ends lost 4 bases at V and 3 bases at J; junction bases unmatched: 4. CDR3 length: 15 residues.

The chain has TRBV5-1 and TRBJ1-2, with TRBD1 as a possible D gene (5 bases). The CDR3 covers 13 residues. Per germline, CDR1 SGHRS and CDR2 YFSETQ. Trimming took off 4 bases at V and 1 base at J, with 8 bases between the two ends. The CDR3 protein is CASSETVNYGYTF. In DNA, the CDR3 is TGCGCCAGCAGCGAGACAGTTAACTATGGCTACACCTTC.

This sequence joins TRBV6-6 and TRBJ1-2; D uncertain. Trimming cost V 4 bases and J 0 bases, with 12 bases left between them. CDR1 MNHNY and CDR2 SVGAGI come from the germline V gene (reference sequence). This CDR3 region has 15 residues. This chain's CDR3 is CASSSQALANYGYTF. CDR3 in DNA: TGTGCCAGCAGTTCGCAGGCCCTAGCTAACTATGGCTACACCTTC.

V is TRBV6-5 and J is TRBJ1-2, with D possibly matching TRBD1 (6 bases). Germline V CDR1 and CDR2: MNHEY, SVGAGI. The V end was cut by 6 bases, the J end by 4 bases, with 18 bases between. The CDR3 contains 15 residues. The CDR3 DNA is TGTGCCAGCAGGGACTCTGGGGGCACGAGCTATGGCTACACCTTC. It yields the protein CASRDSGGTSYGYTF.

The V call is TRBV3-1 (or the pseudogene TRBV3-2), the J call TRBJ2-1, with a possible D match to TRBD1 (6 bases). Germline V gene sequence: CDR1 LGHDT, CDR2 YNNKEL (reference sequence). V dropped 4 bases and J dropped 2 bases, with 12 bases sitting between them. CDR3 length equals 15 residues. CDR3 loop: CASSPWTATYNEQFF. For the CDR3, the DNA is TGTGCCAGCAGCCCTTGGACAGCTACCTACAATGAGCAGTTCTTC.

The chain couples TRBV18 to TRBJ1-5, with a weak D call TRBD1 (5 bases). This CDR3 is built from 14 residues. Germline CDR1 KGHSH, CDR2 LQKENI. V lost 0 bases and J 4 bases, leaving 7 bases between the germline ends. CDR3 bases: TGTGCCAGCTCACCACCTCCAGGGAATCAGCCCCAGCATTTT. This codes for CASSPPPGNQPQHF.

This chain uses TRBV5-5 with TRBJ2-7; 7 nucleotides line up with TRBD1. The CDR3 runs to 15 residues. V shed 2 bases and J 3 bases; nucleotides not matched to a gene: 8. Germline CDR1 is SGHKS and CDR2 is YYEKEE (reference sequence). CDR3 nucleotides: TGTGCCAGCAGCTTTACAGGGGATCCCTTCTACGAGCAGTACTTC. The encoded protein is CASSFTGDPFYEQYF.

The V gene is TRBV28, the J gene TRBJ1-6, with 10 bases aligning to TRBD1. The V segment lost 7 bases and the J segment 6 bases; nucleotides outside the gene matches: 9. The length of the CDR3 is 16 residues. The germline V gene has CDR1 MDHEN and CDR2 SYDVKM. The CDR3 sequence is CASNQGTGASNSPLHF. The CDR3 region has the DNA TGTGCCAGCAACCAAGGGACAGGGGCCTCTAATTCACCCCTCCACTTT.

The chain joins TRBV18 to TRBJ1-2; TRBD1 agrees at 8 bases. The CDR3 is 13 residues long. The germline V gene encodes CDR1 KGHSH and CDR2 LQKENI. J lost 4 bases, V lost 3 bases, and 1 base had no gene match. The CDR3 spells CASSPGQVYGYTF. For the CDR3, the DNA is TGTGCCAGCTCACCGGGACAGGTCTATGGCTACACCTTC.

This chain uses TRBV9 with TRBJ2-3; D ambiguous. CDR1 and CDR2 from the germline V gene are SGDLS and YYNGEE. This CDR3 has 12 amino acids. Trimming cost V 4 bases and J 4 bases, with 7 bases left between them. The CDR3 nucleotides read TGTGCCAGCAGCCTCATGGCAGATACGCAGTATTTT. Its protein is CASSLMADTQYF.

The chain is built from TRBV12-5 and TRBJ2-3; D remains ambiguous. This CDR3 region has 18 residues. Germline V gene lookup returns CDR1 LGHNT and CDR2 FRNRAP. V lost 1 base and J lost 3, with 20 bases in between. DNA for the CDR3: TGTGCTAGTGGTTTGGACCCCATGGGGAATCAAGTAACAGATACGCAGTATTTT. Residues: CASGLDPMGNQVTDTQYF. Together with reference TRBV12-5 and TRBJ2-3, the CDR3 gives the full variable domain: DARVTQTPRHKVTEMGQEVTMRCQPILGHNTVFWYRQTMMQGLELLAYFRNRAPLDDSGMPKDRFSAEMPDATLATLKIQPSEPRDSAVYFCASGLDPMGNQVTDTQYFGPGTRLTVL.

The rearrangement joins TRBV7-2 to TRBJ1-2; no clear D. The germline V gene has CDR1 SGHTA and CDR2 FQGNSA. Trimming took off 4 bases at V and 4 bases at J, with 7 bases between the two ends. The CDR3 is 12 residues long. The chain's CDR3 is CASSSDFYGYTF. As DNA, the CDR3 is TGTGCCAGCAGCTCCGACTTCTATGGCTACACCTTC.

The V call is TRBV7-2, the J call TRBJ2-1; unclear D gene. Trimming removed 1 base at V and 5 bases at J, with 15 bases between. The CDR3 loop spans 16 amino acids. Germline V CDR1 and CDR2: SGHTA, FQGNSA. The CDR3 reads CASSLDYAGPNNEQFF. The CDR3 DNA reads as TGTGCCAGCAGCTTAGATTATGCTGGACCCAACAATGAGCAGTTCTTC.

The chain uses TRBV29-1 and TRBJ2-7; possibly TRBD1 or TRBD2 for D (5 bases each). The V end was cut by 6 bases, the J end by 7 bases, with 16 bases between. CDR1 and CDR2 (germline): SQVTM, ANQGSEA. The CDR3 length is 12 residues. As DNA, the CDR3 is TGCAGCGTGGGGGATACGGGTTTGGAGCAGTACTTC. Translation: CSVGDTGLEQYF.

CDR3 sequence (DNA): TGCGCCACCAGCATGTTAGGGTCCCAAGACGGGAAGCAGTACTTC. The encoded protein is CATSMLGSQDGKQYF. The rearrangement joins TRBV10-2 to TRBJ2-7; possibly TRBD2 for D (5 bases). Trimming took 10 bases from V and 8 from J, leaving 27 bases between them. Germline CDR1 WSHSY, CDR2 SAAADI. The length of the CDR3 is 15 residues.

V gene TRBV27 combines with J gene TRBJ1-6; a possible D gene is TRBD1 (6 bases). Trimming took 2 bases from V and 8 from J, leaving 13 bases between them. The CDR3 totals 15 residues. Germline CDR1 MNHEY, CDR2 SMNVEV (reference sequence). The CDR3 nucleotides read TGTGCCAGCAGTTTAACAGGGTCGAGGGATTCACCCCTCCACTTT. As protein: CASSLTGSRDSPLHF.

This sequence joins TRBV7-2 and TRBJ1-2, with 8 bases identical to TRBD1. Per the germline V gene, CDR1 is SGHTA and CDR2 is FQGNSA. V gave up 7 bases and J gave up 13 bases; unmatched junction bases: 14. This CDR3 is built from 13 residues. CDR3 protein: CASNTGQGRISTF. CDR3 nucleotides: TGTGCCAGCAACACTGGACAGGGAAGGATCAGCACCTTC.

The rearrangement uses TRBV27 and TRBJ2-5, with TRBD2 matching over 8 bases. Germline CDR1 reads MNHEY; CDR2 reads SMNVEV (reference sequence). The CDR3 consists of 16 residues. Trimming at V came to 2 bases and at J to 5 bases, leaving 10 bases not matched to a gene. CDR3: CASSLRKAGGRETQYF. In DNA form, the CDR3 reads TGTGCCAGCAGTTTACGTAAGGCGGGAGGTCGCGAGACCCAGTACTTC.

V usage is TRBV29-1 and J usage is TRBJ2-5; D is ambiguous. This CDR3 region has 12 residues. The V end was cut by 2 bases, the J end by 5 bases, with 9 bases between. Germline assignment: CDR1 SQVTM and CDR2 ANQGSEA. The CDR3 protein is CSVEKGLETQYF. CDR3 sequence (DNA): TGCAGCGTTGAAAAAGGGTTGGAGACCCAGTACTTC.

This sequence joins TRBV21-1 and TRBJ2-1; the table's D call, TRBD2, was not checked against the DNA. TRBV21-1 is given as a pseudogene. CDR3 size: 17 residues. CDR3 DNA sequence: TGTGCCAGCAGCAAGGGACTAGCGGGAGGAAAGTACAATGAGCAGTTCTTC. It yields the protein CASSKGLAGGKYNEQFF.

The table lists this clone with a few counts. The chain is built from TRBV10-1 and TRBJ2-7; TRBD2 aligns across 8 bases. The V gene end was trimmed by 2 bases and the J gene end by 2 bases; junction bases not matched to a gene: 11. This CDR3 region has 17 residues. Germline V gene data show CDR1 as WNHNN and CDR2 as SYGVQD (reference sequence). In DNA, the CDR3 is TGCGCCAGCAGTGAGGGGCTAGCGGGTGAAACCACCTACGAGCAGTACTTC. Protein sequence: CASSEGLAGETTYEQYF.

This chain joins TRBV5-1 and TRBJ2-3, with D possibly being TRBD1 (6 bases). Germline CDR1 is SGHRS and CDR2 is YFSETQ. V gave up 2 bases and J gave up 6 bases, with 10 bases separating them. CDR3 length: 13 amino acids. This CDR3 reads CASSLQGYDTQYF. CDR3 sequence (DNA): TGCGCCAGCAGCTTACAGGGATACGATACGCAGTATTTT.

V and J are TRBV20-1 and TRBJ2-2; D uncertain. This CDR3 is 11 amino acids long. V lost 2 bases to trimming and J lost 4 bases, with 2 bases between them. Germline V gives CDR1 DFQATT, CDR2 SNEGSKA (reference sequence). CDR3 nucleotide sequence: TGCAGTGCTAGATCCACCGGGGAGCTGTTTTTT. Amino acids: CSARSTGELFF.

The rearrangement joins TRBV6-5 to TRBJ2-7, with D unresolved. Looked up from germline, CDR1 is MNHEY and CDR2 is SVGAGI. V was clipped by 7 bases and J by 4 bases, with 8 bases between them. The CDR3 extends over 11 amino acids. This CDR3 is CASIQHYEQYF. The CDR3 DNA follows: TGTGCCAGCATCCAGCATTACGAGCAGTACTTC.

The V gene is TRBV29-1, the J gene TRBJ2-1; 10 bases fit TRBD2. V lost 5 bases to trimming and J lost 9 bases; unmatched junction nucleotides: 7. Germline V gene data show CDR1 as SQVTM and CDR2 as ANQGSEA. The CDR3 is 13 amino acids. The CDR3, as DNA: TGCAGCGTTTCTAGCGGGAGAGGGAGTGAGCAGTTCTTC. Translated, it gives CSVSSGRGSEQFF.

The V call is TRBV7-9, the J call TRBJ1-5; 12 bases agree with TRBD1. Germline V CDR1 and CDR2: SEHNR, FQNEAQ (reference sequence). Trimming at V came to 5 bases and at J to 3 bases, leaving 5 bases not matched to a gene. This CDR3 is 16 amino acids long. CDR3 nucleotide sequence: TGTGCCAGCAGCCTCGGGACAGGGGGCCTCAATCAGCCCCAGCATTTT. Its translation: CASSLGTGGLNQPQHF.

This clone has just one count. The CDR3 DNA sequence: TGTGCCAGTAGTATTAAGCCTGCCGCAGAGACCCAGTACTTC. This sequence encodes CASSIKPAAETQYF. This rearrangement joins TRBV19 to TRBJ2-5; the D is unclear. Looked up from germline, CDR1 is LNHDA and CDR2 is SQIVND (reference sequence). Trimming took 3 bases from V and 4 from J, leaving 12 bases between them. CDR3 length: 14 residues. The complete variable domain, with remaining parts taken from reference TRBV19 and TRBJ2-5, reads DGGITQSPKYLFRKEGQNVTLSCEQNLNHDAMYWYRQDPGQGLRLIYYSQIVNDFQKGDIAEGYSVSREKKESFPLTVTSAQKNPTAFYLCASSIKPAAETQYFGPGTRLLVL.

The CDR3 sequence is CASSAGHTFGGYTF. The DNA for the CDR3 is TGTGCCAGCAGCGCCGGACACACCTTCGGGGGCTACACCTTC. J is TRBJ1-2 and V is TRBV7-3, with D possibly TRBD1 on 5 matching bases. Between the trimmed V and J ends, which lost 5 bases and 8 bases, there was a span of 18 bases. Germline CDR1 reads SGHTA; CDR2 reads FQGTGA. This CDR3 contains 14 residues.

The genes are TRBV19 and TRBJ1-3; 9 bases map to TRBD1. From germline, CDR1 is LNHDA and CDR2 SQIVND (reference sequence). J gave up 0 bases and V 9 bases, and 15 bases lay outside the gene matches. The CDR3 sequence is 18 residues long. The CDR3 spells CASHRGQGRSPSGNTIYF. For the CDR3, the DNA is TGTGCCAGCCATAGGGGACAGGGAAGATCGCCCTCTGGAAACACCATATATTTT.